The clone carrying this TCR beta chain has just a few counts. Its antigen is still unknown. The germline V gene has CDR1 SGHNT and CDR2 YYREEE (reference sequence). The CDR3 runs to 14 residues. V trimming: 3 bases; J trimming: 12 bases; junction bases outside the gene matches: 7. These data belong to a study of cytomegalovirus exposure and HLA in healthy donors. General study results and limits: Indistinguishability led to the exclusion of some V segments, TRBV6-2 and TRBV6-3 included.

The PCR contained 60 Vbeta and 13 Jbeta primers. TCRdb's table, derived via immunoSEQ multiplex PCR, lists solely in-frame clones and lacks some. The data show some 170,000 clones, 8.5% to 10% seen once. This rearrangement joins TRBV5-4 to TRBJ2-1; 12 nucleotides agree with TRBD2. Source material: PBMCs. This receptor was taken from a woman aged 25 to 45 in good health and CMV-seropositive. This CDR3 is CASSSTSGSLGQFF. DNA of the CDR3: TGTGCCAGCAGCTCGACTAGCGGGAGCCTCGGGCAGTTCTTC.